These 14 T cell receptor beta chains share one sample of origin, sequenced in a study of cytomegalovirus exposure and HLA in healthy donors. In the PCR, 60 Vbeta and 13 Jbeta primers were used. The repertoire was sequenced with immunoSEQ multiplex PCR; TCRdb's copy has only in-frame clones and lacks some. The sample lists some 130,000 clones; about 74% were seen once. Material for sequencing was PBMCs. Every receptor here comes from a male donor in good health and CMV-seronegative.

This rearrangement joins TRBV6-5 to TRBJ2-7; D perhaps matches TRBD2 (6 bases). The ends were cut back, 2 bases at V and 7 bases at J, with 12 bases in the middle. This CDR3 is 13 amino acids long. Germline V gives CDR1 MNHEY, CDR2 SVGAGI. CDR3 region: CASSYGTPGEQYF. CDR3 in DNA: TGTGCCAGCAGTTACGGGACTCCCGGTGAGCAGTACTTC.

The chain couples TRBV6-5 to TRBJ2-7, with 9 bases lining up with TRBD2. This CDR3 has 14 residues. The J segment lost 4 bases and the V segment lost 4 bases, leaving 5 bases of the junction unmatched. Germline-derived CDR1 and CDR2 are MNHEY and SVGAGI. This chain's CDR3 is CASSLAGVRYEQYF. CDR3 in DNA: TGTGCCAGCAGTTTAGCGGGAGTAAGGTACGAGCAGTACTTC.

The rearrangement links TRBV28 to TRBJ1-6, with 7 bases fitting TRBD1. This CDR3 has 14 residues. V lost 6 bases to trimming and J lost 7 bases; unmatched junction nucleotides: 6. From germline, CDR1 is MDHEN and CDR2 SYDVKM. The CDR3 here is CASSRTGVNSPLHF. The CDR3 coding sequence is TGTGCCAGCAGCCGAACAGGGGTGAATTCACCCCTCCACTTT. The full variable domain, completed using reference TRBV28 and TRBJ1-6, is DVKVTQSSRYLVKRTGEKVFLECVQDMDHENMFWYRQDPGLGLRLIYFSYDVKMKEKGDIPEGYSVSREKKERFSLILESASTNQTSMYLCASSRTGVNSPLHFGNGTRLTVT.

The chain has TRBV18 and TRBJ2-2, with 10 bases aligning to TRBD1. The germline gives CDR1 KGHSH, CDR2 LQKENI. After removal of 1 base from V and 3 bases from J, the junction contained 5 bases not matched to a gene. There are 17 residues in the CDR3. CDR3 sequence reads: CASSPRSGTGDTGELFF. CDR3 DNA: TGTGCCAGCTCACCACGGTCCGGGACAGGGGACACCGGGGAGCTGTTTTTT.

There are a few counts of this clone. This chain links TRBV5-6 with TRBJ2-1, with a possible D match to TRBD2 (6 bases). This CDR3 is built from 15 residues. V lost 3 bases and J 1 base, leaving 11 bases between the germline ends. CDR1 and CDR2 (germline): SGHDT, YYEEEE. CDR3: CASSSGLLSYNEQFF. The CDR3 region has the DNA TGTGCCAGCAGCTCGGGACTGTTATCCTACAATGAGCAGTTCTTC.

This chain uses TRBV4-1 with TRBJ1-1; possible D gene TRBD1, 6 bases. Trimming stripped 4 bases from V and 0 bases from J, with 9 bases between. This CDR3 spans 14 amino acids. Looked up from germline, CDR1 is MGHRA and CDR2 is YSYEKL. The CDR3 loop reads CASSLGQLNTEAFF. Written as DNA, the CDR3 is TGCGCCAGCAGCCTCGGACAGCTGAACACTGAAGCTTTCTTT.

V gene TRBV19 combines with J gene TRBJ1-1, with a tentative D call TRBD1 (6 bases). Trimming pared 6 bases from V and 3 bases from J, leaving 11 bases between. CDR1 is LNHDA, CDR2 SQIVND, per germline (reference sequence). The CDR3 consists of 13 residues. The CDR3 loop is CASRRGGYTEAFF. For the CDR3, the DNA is TGTGCCAGTAGAAGGGGGGGGTACACTGAAGCTTTCTTT.

The DNA of the CDR3 is TGTGCCAGCAGCTTGGGACAGGGCCCCTACGAGCAGTACTTC. Translation gives CASSLGQGPYEQYF. The chain combines TRBV28 with TRBJ2-7; 9 bases line up with TRBD1. The CDR3 sequence is 14 residues long. Trimming took 6 bases from V and 2 from J; bases not matched to a gene: 5. Germline V gives CDR1 MDHEN, CDR2 SYDVKM.

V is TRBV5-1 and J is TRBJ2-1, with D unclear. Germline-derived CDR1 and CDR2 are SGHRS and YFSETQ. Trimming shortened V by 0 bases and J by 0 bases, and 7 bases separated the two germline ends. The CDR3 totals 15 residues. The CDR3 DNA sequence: TGCGCCAGCAGCTTGGACCTCAGCTCCTACAATGAGCAGTTCTTC. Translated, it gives CASSLDLSSYNEQFF.

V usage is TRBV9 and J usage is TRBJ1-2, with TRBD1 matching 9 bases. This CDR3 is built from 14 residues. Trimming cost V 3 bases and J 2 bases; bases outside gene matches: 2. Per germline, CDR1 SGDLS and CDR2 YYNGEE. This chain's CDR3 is CASSGGQGNYGYTF. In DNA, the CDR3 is TGTGCCAGCAGCGGAGGACAGGGGAACTATGGCTACACCTTC.

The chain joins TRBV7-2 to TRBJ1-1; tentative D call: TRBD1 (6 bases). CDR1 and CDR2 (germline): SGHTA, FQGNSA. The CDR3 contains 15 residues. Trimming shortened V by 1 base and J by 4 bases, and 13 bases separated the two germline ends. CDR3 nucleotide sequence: TGTGCCAGCAGCTTAGAAGGGCAGGGGAGCACTGAAGCTTTCTTT. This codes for CASSLEGQGSTEAFF.

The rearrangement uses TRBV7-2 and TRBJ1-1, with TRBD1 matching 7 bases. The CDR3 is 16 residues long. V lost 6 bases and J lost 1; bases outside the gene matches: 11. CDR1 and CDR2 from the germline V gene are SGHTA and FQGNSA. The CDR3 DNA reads TGTGCCAGCAGGATCGCCGGGACAGACCCGAACACTGAAGCTTTCTTT. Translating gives CASRIAGTDPNTEAFF.

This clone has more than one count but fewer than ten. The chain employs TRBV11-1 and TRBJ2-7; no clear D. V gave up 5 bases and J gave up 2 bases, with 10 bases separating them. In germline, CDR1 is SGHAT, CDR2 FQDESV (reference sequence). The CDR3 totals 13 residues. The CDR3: CASSLQATYEQYF. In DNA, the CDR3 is TGTGCCAGCAGCCTCCAGGCCACCTACGAGCAGTACTTC.

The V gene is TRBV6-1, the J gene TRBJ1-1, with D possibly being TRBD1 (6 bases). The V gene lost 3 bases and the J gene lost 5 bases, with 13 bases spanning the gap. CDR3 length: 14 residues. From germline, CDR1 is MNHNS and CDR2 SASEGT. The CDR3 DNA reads TGTGCCAGCAGTGAGTTTGGGGGCACTACTGAAGCTTTCTTT. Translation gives CASSEFGGTTEAFF.